Below, 11 T cell receptor beta chains from the same sample are listed, as sequenced in a study of blood T cell repertoires in COVID-19. Clones were sequenced by immunoSEQ multiplex PCR, and TCRdb holds only the in-frame ones, with some missing. The repertoire holds approximately 170,000 clones, with about 92% as singletons. The source material was peripheral blood. These receptors all come from a woman aged 60-70 years with COVID-19, enrolled during active disease.

This clone was seen once. The chain links TRBV6-6 to TRBJ1-5; D might be TRBD1 (6 bases). V gave up 0 bases and J gave up 2 bases, with 11 bases separating them. In germline, CDR1 is MNHNY, CDR2 SVGAGI (reference sequence). The CDR3 spans 16 residues. CDR3 nucleotides: TGTGCCAGCAGTTACTCGACGGGGGGCGGCAATCAGCCCCAGCATTTT. Translation: CASSYSTGGGNQPQHF.

The J gene is TRBJ1-1, the V gene TRBV14; 8 nucleotides match TRBD1. Germline CDR1 is SGHDN and CDR2 is FVKESK. J lost 0 bases, V lost 1 base, and 4 bases had no gene match. The CDR3 has 16 amino acids. The CDR3 DNA reads as TGTGCCAGCAGCCAAGGGACAGGGCTGATGAACACTGAAGCTTTCTTT. Protein sequence: CASSQGTGLMNTEAFF.

V and J are TRBV21-1 and TRBJ1-2; no check of the table's D call, TRBD1, against the DNA was made. TRBV21-1 is a pseudogene segment. This CDR3 comprises 14 residues. CDR3 protein: CASTPGQGYYGYTF. The CDR3 bases are TGTGCCAGCACTCCCGGACAGGGGTACTATGGCTACACCTTC.

This chain uses TRBV5-1 with TRBJ2-2; no definite D call. Trimming shortened V by 4 bases and J by 5 bases, and 9 bases separated the two germline ends. CDR1 is SGHRS, CDR2 YFSETQ, per germline. This CDR3 comprises 13 residues. The CDR3 reads CASSATSTGELFF. The DNA for the CDR3 is TGCGCCAGCAGCGCCACGAGTACCGGGGAGCTGTTTTTT.

The chain uses TRBV7-3 and TRBJ1-1, with D perhaps TRBD1 (5 bases). Germline V gene sequence: CDR1 SGHTA, CDR2 FQGTGA. The V gene lost 3 bases and the J gene lost 4 bases, with 18 bases spanning the gap. The CDR3 has 16 residues. The CDR3 nucleotides are TGTGCCAGCAGCTTGAACCCCCCAGGGTGGGGCACTGAAGCTTTCTTT. Translating it yields CASSLNPPGWGTEAFF.

This clone was seen only once. The gene calls are TRBV11-2 and TRBJ1-1; D is perhaps TRBD1 (5 bases). Germline CDR1 reads SGHAT; CDR2 reads FQNNGV. CDR3 length equals 14 residues. V was cut by 3 bases and J by 3 bases, with 11 bases left in between. The chain's CDR3 is CASSFGGMDTEAFF. The CDR3 coding sequence is TGTGCCAGCAGCTTCGGGGGGATGGACACTGAAGCTTTCTTT. The full variable domain, rest sourced from reference TRBV11-2 and TRBJ1-1, is EAGVAQSPRYKIIEKRQSVAFWCNPISGHATLYWYQQILGQGPKLLIQFQNNGVVDDSQLPKDRFSAERLKGVDSTLKIQPAKLEDSAVYLCASSFGGMDTEAFFGQGTRLTVV.

The rearrangement links TRBV4-3 to TRBJ1-2; TRBD1 aligns across 7 bases. There are 15 residues in the CDR3. V gave up 4 bases and J gave up 6 bases; unmatched junction bases: 11. From germline, CDR1 is LGHNA and CDR2 YSLEER. The CDR3 DNA reads TGCGCCAGCAGCCGTAATCTCAGGGGGGAAAATGGCTACACCTTC. This codes for CASSRNLRGENGYTF.

V gene TRBV28 combines with J gene TRBJ1-5; a possible D gene is TRBD1 (5 bases). The CDR3 has 15 amino acids. The V and J ends lost 5 bases and 7 bases respectively, with 18 bases between them. CDR1 and CDR2 (germline): MDHEN, SYDVKM. The CDR3 sequence: CASSDLQGYFQPQHF. Written as DNA, the CDR3 is TGTGCCAGCAGTGATCTTCAGGGATATTTCCAGCCCCAGCATTTT.

The genes are TRBV19 and TRBJ1-1; 8 bases line up with TRBD1. CDR1 and CDR2 from the germline V gene are LNHDA and SQIVND (reference sequence). V dropped 4 bases and J dropped 1; count of bases not matched to a gene: 8. The CDR3 runs to 16 residues. The CDR3 region is CASSTGQGLTNTEAFF. CDR3 DNA: TGTGCCAGTAGTACTGGACAGGGTTTGACGAACACTGAAGCTTTCTTT.

The chain couples TRBV12-5 to TRBJ2-3, with unresolved D. Per germline, CDR1 LGHNT and CDR2 FRNRAP. V was shortened by 1 base and J by 1 base, with 9 bases between the two germline ends. CDR3 size: 15 residues. This CDR3 reads CASGLGYFGTDTQYF. The CDR3 DNA sequence: TGTGCTAGTGGTTTGGGATACTTTGGCACAGATACGCAGTATTTT.

The chain links TRBV27 to TRBJ1-5; D gene uncertain. Germline-derived CDR1 and CDR2 are MNHEY and SMNVEV (reference sequence). V was cut by 3 bases and J by 7 bases, with 10 bases left in between. The CDR3 has 13 amino acids. CDR3 DNA sequence: TGTGCCAGCAGTTTTGGGGAGAACCAGCCCCAGCATTTT. The encoded protein is CASSFGENQPQHF.